This T cell receptor (beta chain) was obtained from a study of PD-1 blockade in classical Hodgkin lymphoma. Across the study: Patients had nivolumab dosed at 3 mg/kg, delivered intravenously every 2 weeks.

Each patient experienced a relapse that followed autologous stem cell transplantation, and brentuximab vedotin exposure varied. This clone was recorded once. Clones were sequenced by immunoSEQ multiplex PCR, and TCRdb holds only the in-frame ones, with some missing. The data hold nearly 100,000 clones, with 65% to 85% observed a single time. V was trimmed by 6 bases and J by 4 bases, leaving 15 bases between them. Per the germline V gene, CDR1 is MDHEN and CDR2 is SYDVKM. CDR3 length: 14 residues. The sequences come from peripheral blood mononuclear cells (PBMCs), collected at baseline. The origin of this receptor is a human donor with classical Hodgkin lymphoma. The V call is TRBV28, the J call TRBJ1-1, with D unclear. CDR3 amino acids: CASSLTRARTEAFF. The CDR3 coding sequence is TGTGCCAGCAGCCTAACCCGGGCTCGCACTGAAGCTTTCTTT.